Each of the 7 T cell receptor beta chains below was sequenced from the same sample in a study of blood T cell repertoires in COVID-19. The table came from immunoSEQ multiplex PCR; TCRdb's copy has only in-frame clones and leaves some out. The data show 150,000 to 200,000 clones, 70% to 85% seen once. Material: peripheral blood. The receptors shown here come from a woman older than 75 with acute or convalescent COVID-19.

This clone was recorded only once. The chain couples TRBV7-9 to TRBJ1-1, with 7 bases matching TRBD1. Germline V gene sequence: CDR1 SEHNR, CDR2 FQNEAQ (reference sequence). J lost 10 bases, V lost 4 bases, and 6 bases had no gene match. The CDR3 spans 12 residues. The CDR3 protein is CASSSYRDRAFF. The CDR3 nucleotides are TGTGCCAGCAGCTCATACAGGGACAGAGCTTTCTTT.

This clone was counted once. The chain has TRBV4-3 and TRBJ2-3; 9 positions agree with TRBD2. Germline CDR1 LGHNA, CDR2 YSLEER. The CDR3 length is 17 residues. The ends lost 0 bases at V and 4 bases at J; junction bases unmatched: 8. CDR3 DNA sequence: TGCGCCAGCAGCCAAGATTTCGAGCGGGAGGTATCAGATACGCAGTATTTT. Translated: CASSQDFEREVSDTQYF.

The V call is TRBV4-1, the J call TRBJ1-1; 7 nucleotides match TRBD1. Looked up from germline, CDR1 is MGHRA and CDR2 is YSYEKL. There are 14 residues in the CDR3. Trimming at V came to 5 bases and at J to 4 bases, leaving 7 bases not matched to a gene. CDR3 sequence: CASSLRQGSTEAFF. CDR3 nucleotides: TGCGCCAGCAGCTTACGACAGGGATCCACTGAAGCTTTCTTT.

The chain links TRBV7-8 to TRBJ1-5; D is unclear. The V and J ends lost 4 bases and 5 bases respectively, with 12 bases between them. CDR3 size: 14 residues. Germline values: CDR1 SGHVS, CDR2 FQNEAQ. The CDR3 spells CASSSTSSYQPQHF. CDR3 DNA: TGTGCCAGCAGCTCGACTTCATCCTATCAGCCCCAGCATTTT.

This rearrangement joins TRBV6-2 or TRBV6-3 to TRBJ2-3, with TRBD2 matching 11 bases. CDR1 MNHEY and CDR2 SVGEGT come from the germline V gene. This CDR3 spans 15 amino acids. Losses at the gene ends were 4 bases for V and 3 bases for J; bases not matched to a gene: 3. The CDR3 is CASSSSGRRTDTQYF. The CDR3 region has the DNA TGTGCCAGCAGTTCTAGCGGGAGGAGGACAGATACGCAGTATTTT.

The rearrangement joins TRBV19 to TRBJ1-3, with a possible D match to TRBD1 (5 bases). CDR1 and CDR2 from the germline V gene are LNHDA and SQIVND (reference sequence). V lost 3 bases, J lost 0 bases, and 9 bases lay in between. The CDR3 runs to 15 residues. The CDR3 nucleotides are TGTGCCAGTAGTATTGGGGCCTACTCTGGAAACACCATATATTTT. Its translation is CASSIGAYSGNTIYF.

This sequence joins TRBV7-9 and TRBJ2-7; 10 bases fit TRBD1. The trim removed 4 bases at V and 1 base at J, leaving 7 bases unmatched. In germline, CDR1 is SEHNR, CDR2 FQNEAQ (reference sequence). This CDR3 has 16 amino acids. The CDR3 spells CASSSPGQGRSYEQYF. The CDR3 coding sequence is TGTGCCAGCAGCTCGCCGGGACAGGGGAGGTCCTACGAGCAGTACTTC.